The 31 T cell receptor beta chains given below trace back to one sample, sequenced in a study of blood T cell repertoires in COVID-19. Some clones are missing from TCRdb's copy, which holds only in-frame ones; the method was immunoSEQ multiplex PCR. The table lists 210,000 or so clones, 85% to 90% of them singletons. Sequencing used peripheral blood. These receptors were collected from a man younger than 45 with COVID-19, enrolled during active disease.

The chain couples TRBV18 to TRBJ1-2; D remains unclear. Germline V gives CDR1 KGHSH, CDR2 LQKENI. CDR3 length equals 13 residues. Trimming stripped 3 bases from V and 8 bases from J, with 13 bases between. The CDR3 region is CASSPSALSGYTF. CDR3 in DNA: TGTGCCAGCTCACCTTCTGCCCTATCGGGCTACACCTTC.

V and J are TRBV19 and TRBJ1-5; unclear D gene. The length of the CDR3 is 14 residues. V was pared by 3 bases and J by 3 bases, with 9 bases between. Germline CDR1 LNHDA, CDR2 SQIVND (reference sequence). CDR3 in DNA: TGTGCCAGTAGTATGGAGAGGTTCAATCAGCCCCAGCATTTT. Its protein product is CASSMERFNQPQHF.

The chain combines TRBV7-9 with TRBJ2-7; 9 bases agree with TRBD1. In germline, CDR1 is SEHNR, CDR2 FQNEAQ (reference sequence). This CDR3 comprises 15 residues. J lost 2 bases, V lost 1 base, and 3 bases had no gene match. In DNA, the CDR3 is TGTGCCAGCAGCTTAGTGACAGGGGGGGCCTACGAGCAGTACTTC. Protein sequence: CASSLVTGGAYEQYF. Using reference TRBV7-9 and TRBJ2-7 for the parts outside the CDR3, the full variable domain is DTGVSQNPRHKITKRGQNVTFRCDPISEHNRLYWYRQTLGQGPEFLTYFQNEAQLEKSRLLSDRFSAERPKGSFSTLEIQRTEQGDSAMYLCASSLVTGGAYEQYFGPGTRLTVT.

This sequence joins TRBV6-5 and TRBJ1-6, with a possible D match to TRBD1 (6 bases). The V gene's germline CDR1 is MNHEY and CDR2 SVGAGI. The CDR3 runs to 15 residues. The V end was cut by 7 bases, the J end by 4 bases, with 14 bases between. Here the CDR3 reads CASTHDRSYNSPLHF. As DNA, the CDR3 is TGTGCCAGCACCCACGACAGGTCGTATAATTCACCCCTCCACTTT.

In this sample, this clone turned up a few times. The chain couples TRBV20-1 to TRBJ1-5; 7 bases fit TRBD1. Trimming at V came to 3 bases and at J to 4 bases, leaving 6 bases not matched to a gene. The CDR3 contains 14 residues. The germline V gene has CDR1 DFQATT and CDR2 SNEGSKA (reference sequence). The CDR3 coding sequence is TGCAGTGCTAGTAATAGACAGGGTAATCAGCCCCAGCATTTT. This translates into CSASNRQGNQPQHF.

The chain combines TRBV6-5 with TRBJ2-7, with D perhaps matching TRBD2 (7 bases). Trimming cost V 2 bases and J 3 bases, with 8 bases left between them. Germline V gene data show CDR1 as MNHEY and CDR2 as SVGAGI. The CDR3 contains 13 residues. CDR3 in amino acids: CASSYRGGYEQYF. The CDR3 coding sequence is TGTGCCAGCAGTTACAGGGGGGGCTACGAGCAGTACTTC.

CDR3 in DNA: TGTGCCATCAGTGAGTCAGGGGATGGCTACACCTTC. Residues: CAISESGDGYTF. This chain uses TRBV10-3 with TRBJ1-2; the D gene is possibly TRBD1 (5 bases). The V gene lost 0 bases and the J gene lost 6 bases, with 5 bases spanning the gap. Germline V gene sequence: CDR1 ENHRY, CDR2 SYGVKD. The CDR3 runs 12 residues.

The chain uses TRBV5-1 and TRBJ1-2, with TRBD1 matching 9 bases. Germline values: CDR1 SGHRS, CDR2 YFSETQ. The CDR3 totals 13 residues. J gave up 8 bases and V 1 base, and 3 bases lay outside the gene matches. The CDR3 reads CASSLNRGQGYTF. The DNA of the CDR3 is TGCGCCAGCAGCTTGAACAGGGGGCAAGGCTACACCTTC.

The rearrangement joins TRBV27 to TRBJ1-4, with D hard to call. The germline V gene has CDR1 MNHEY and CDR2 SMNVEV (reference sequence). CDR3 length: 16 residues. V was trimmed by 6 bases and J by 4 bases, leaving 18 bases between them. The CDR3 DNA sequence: TGTGCCAGCAGGGCAGACGGAGAGGGCAGTAATGAAAAACTGTTTTTT. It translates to CASRADGEGSNEKLFF.

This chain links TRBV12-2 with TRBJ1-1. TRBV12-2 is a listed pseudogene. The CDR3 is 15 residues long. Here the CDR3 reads CASRLERVTNTEAFF. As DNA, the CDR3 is TGTGCAAGTCGCTTAGAGCGGGTGACGAACACTGAAGCTTTCTTT.

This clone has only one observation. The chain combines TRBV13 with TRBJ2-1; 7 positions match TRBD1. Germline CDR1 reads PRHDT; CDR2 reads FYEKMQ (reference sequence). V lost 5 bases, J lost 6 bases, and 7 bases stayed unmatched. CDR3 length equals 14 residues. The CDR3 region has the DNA TGTGCCAGCAGCCCCGAGGGGGCTGGCAATGAGCAGTTCTTC. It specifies CASSPEGAGNEQFF. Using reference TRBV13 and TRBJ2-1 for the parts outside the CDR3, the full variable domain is AAGVIQSPRHLIKEKRETATLKCYPIPRHDTVYWYQQGPGQDPQFLISFYEKMQSDKGSIPDRFSAQQFSDYHSELNMSSLELGDSALYFCASSPEGAGNEQFFGPGTRLTVL.

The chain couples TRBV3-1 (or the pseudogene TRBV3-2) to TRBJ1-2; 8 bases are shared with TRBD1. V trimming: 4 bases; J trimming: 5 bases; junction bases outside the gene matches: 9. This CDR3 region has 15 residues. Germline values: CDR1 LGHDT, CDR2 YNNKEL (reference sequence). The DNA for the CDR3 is TGTGCCAGCAGCCCTCGGGACAGGTTGCGATATGGCTACACCTTC. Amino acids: CASSPRDRLRYGYTF.

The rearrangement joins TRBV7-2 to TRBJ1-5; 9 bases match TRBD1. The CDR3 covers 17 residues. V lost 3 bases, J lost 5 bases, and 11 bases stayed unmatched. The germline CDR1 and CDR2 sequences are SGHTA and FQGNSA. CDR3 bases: TGTGCCAGCAGCTTCCGCGCCGGGACAGGGACCCATCAGCCCCAGCATTTT. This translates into CASSFRAGTGTHQPQHF.

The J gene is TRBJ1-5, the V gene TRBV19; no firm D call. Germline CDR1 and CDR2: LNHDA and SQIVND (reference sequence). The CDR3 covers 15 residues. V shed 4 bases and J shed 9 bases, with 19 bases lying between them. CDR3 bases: TGTGCCAGTAGTACCCAGGAGTCCTCGGGGAGGCCCCAGCATTTT. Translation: CASSTQESSGRPQHF.

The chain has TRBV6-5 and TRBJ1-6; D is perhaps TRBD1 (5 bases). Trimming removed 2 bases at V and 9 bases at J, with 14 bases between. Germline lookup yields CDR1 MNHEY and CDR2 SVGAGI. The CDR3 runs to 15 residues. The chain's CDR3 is CASSYRQTRPSPLHF. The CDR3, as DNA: TGTGCCAGCAGTTACAGACAGACCCGCCCTTCACCCCTCCACTTT.

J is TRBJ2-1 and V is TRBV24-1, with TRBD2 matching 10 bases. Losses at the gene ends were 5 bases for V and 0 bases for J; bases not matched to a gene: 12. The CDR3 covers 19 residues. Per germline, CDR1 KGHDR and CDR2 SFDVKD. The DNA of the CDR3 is TGTGCCACCAGTGGTTTCATGGTAGCGGGAGGATACTCCTACAATGAGCAGTTCTTC. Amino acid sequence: CATSGFMVAGGYSYNEQFF.

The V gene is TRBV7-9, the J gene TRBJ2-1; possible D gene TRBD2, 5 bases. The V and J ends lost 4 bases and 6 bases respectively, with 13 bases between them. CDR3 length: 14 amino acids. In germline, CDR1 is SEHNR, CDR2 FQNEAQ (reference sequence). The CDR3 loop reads CASSSQTRGNEQFF. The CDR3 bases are TGTGCCAGCAGCTCACAAACCCGGGGCAATGAGCAGTTCTTC.

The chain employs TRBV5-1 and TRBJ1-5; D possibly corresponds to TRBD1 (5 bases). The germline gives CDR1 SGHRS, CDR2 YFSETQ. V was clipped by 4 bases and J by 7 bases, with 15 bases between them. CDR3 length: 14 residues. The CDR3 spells CASSLLGGGQPQHF. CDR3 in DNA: TGCGCCAGCAGCCTACTCGGGGGGGGGCAGCCCCAGCATTTT.

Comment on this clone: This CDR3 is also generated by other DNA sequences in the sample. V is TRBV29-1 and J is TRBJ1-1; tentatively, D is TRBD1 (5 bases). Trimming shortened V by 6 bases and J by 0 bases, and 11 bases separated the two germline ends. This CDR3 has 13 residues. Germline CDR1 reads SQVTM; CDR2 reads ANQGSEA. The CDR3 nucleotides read TGCAGCGTGGCGGGACGGATGAACACTGAAGCTTTCTTT. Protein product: CSVAGRMNTEAFF. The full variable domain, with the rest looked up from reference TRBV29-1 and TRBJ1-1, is SAVISQKPSRDICQRGTSLTIQCQVDSQVTMMFWYRQQPGQSLTLIATANQGSEATYESGFVIDKFPISRPNLTFSTLTVSNMSPEDSSIYLCSVAGRMNTEAFFGQGTRLTVV.

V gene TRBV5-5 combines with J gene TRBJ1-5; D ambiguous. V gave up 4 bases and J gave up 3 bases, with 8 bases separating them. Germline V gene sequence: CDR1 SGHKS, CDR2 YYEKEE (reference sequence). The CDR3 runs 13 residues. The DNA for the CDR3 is TGTGCCAGCAGCCTATCCCCCAATCAGCCCCAGCATTTT. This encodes CASSLSPNQPQHF.

CDR3 region: CASSADPRMNTEAFF. Written as DNA, the CDR3 is TGTGCCAGCAGCGCTGACCCCAGGATGAACACTGAAGCTTTCTTT. This chain links TRBV9 with TRBJ1-1; no reliable D call. CDR3 length: 15 amino acids. V lost 3 bases to trimming and J lost 0 bases, with 12 bases between them. CDR1 SGDLS and CDR2 YYNGEE come from the germline V gene.

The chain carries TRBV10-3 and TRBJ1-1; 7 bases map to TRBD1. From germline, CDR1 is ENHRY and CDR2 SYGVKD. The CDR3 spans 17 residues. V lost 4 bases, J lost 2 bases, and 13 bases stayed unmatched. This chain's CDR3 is CAISAYLAGTDNTEAFF. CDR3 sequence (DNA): TGTGCCATCAGTGCGTATTTAGCCGGGACAGATAACACTGAAGCTTTCTTT.

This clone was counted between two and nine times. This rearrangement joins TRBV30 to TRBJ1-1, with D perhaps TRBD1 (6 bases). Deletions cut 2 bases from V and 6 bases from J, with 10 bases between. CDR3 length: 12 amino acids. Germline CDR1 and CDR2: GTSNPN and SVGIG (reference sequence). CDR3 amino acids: CAWSTGSAEAFF. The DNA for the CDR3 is TGTGCCTGGAGTACAGGGTCGGCTGAAGCTTTCTTT.

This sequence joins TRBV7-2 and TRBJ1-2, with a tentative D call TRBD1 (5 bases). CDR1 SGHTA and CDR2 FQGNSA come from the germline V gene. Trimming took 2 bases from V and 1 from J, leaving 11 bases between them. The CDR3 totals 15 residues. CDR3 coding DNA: TGTGCCAGCAGCTTATATATGGGGGGTAACTATGGCTACACCTTC. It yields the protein CASSLYMGGNYGYTF.

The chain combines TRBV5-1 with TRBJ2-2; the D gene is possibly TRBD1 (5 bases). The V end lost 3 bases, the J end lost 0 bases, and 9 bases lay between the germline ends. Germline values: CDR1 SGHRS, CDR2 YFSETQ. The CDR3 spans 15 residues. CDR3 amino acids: CASSSGHTNTGELFF. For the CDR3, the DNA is TGCGCCAGCAGCTCAGGACATACGAACACCGGGGAGCTGTTTTTT.

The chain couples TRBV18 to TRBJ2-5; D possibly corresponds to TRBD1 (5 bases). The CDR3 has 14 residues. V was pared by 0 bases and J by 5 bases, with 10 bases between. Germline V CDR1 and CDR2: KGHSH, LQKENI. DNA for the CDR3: TGTGCCAGCTCACCACCCACAGGACCCGAGACCCAGTACTTC. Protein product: CASSPPTGPETQYF.

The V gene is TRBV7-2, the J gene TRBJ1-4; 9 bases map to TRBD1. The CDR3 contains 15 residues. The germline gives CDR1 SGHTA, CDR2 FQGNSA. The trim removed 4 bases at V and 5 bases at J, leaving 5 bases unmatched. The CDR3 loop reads CASSYDRGGNEKLFF. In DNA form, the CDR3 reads TGTGCCAGCAGCTATGACAGGGGGGGGAATGAAAAACTGTTTTTT.

CDR3 sequence: CASSPDRVPSNSYEQYF. CDR3 bases: TGTGCCAGCTCACCAGACAGGGTACCTTCCAACTCCTACGAGCAGTACTTC. The J gene is TRBJ2-7, the V gene TRBV18; TRBD1 aligns across 7 bases. This CDR3 contains 17 residues. Germline trimming cut 2 bases from V and 0 bases from J; bases unmatched to any gene: 10. The germline V gene has CDR1 KGHSH and CDR2 LQKENI. The complete variable domain, with remaining parts taken from reference TRBV18 and TRBJ2-7, reads NAGVMQNPRHLVRRRGQEARLRCSPMKGHSHVYWYRQLPEEGLKFMVYLQKENIIDESGMPKERFSAEFPKEGPSILRIQQVVRGDSAAYFCASSPDRVPSNSYEQYFGPGTRLTVT.

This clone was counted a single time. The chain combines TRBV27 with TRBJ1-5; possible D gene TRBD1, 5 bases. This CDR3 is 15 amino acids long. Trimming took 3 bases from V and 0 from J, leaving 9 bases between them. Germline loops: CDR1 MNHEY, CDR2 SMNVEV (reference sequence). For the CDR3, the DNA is TGTGCCAGCAGTTTTGCAGGGAATAGCAATCAGCCCCAGCATTTT. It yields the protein CASSFAGNSNQPQHF.

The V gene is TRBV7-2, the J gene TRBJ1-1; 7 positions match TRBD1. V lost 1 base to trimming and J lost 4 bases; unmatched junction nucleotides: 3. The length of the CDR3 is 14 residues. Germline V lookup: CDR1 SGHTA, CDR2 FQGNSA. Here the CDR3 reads CASSLVTGVTEAFF. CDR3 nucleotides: TGTGCCAGCAGCTTAGTAACAGGGGTCACTGAAGCTTTCTTT. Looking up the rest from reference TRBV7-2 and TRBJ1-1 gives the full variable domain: GAGVSQSPSNKVTEKGKDVELRCDPISGHTALYWYRQSLGQGLEFLIYFQGNSAPDKSGLPSDRFSAERTGGSVSTLTIQRTQQEDSAVYLCASSLVTGVTEAFFGQGTRLTVV.

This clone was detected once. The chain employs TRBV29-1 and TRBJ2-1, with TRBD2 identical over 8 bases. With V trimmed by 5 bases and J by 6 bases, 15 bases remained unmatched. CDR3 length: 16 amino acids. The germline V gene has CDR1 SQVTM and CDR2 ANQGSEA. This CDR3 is CSVPLFGGRTLNEQFF. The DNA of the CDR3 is TGCAGCGTTCCCCTATTCGGCGGGAGGACCCTCAATGAGCAGTTCTTC.